This T cell receptor (beta chain) was sequenced in a study of blood T cell repertoires in COVID-19. There are 14 residues in the CDR3. The ends were cut back, 6 bases at V and 0 bases at J, with 12 bases in the middle. Germline V gives CDR1 SGHAT, CDR2 FQNNGV. Produced via immunoSEQ multiplex PCR; TCRdb's table is partial and in-frame only. The data contain 120,000 to 150,000 clones, around 82% of them singletons. This clone was seen just once. The sequence was obtained from a man aged 55 to 69 with active or convalescent COVID-19. Input material: peripheral blood. The chain uses TRBV11-2 and TRBJ2-7; D perhaps matches TRBD1 (6 bases). CDR3 sequence reads: CASRETGASYEQYF. CDR3 in DNA: TGTGCCAGCAGAGAGACAGGTGCCTCCTACGAGCAGTACTTC.